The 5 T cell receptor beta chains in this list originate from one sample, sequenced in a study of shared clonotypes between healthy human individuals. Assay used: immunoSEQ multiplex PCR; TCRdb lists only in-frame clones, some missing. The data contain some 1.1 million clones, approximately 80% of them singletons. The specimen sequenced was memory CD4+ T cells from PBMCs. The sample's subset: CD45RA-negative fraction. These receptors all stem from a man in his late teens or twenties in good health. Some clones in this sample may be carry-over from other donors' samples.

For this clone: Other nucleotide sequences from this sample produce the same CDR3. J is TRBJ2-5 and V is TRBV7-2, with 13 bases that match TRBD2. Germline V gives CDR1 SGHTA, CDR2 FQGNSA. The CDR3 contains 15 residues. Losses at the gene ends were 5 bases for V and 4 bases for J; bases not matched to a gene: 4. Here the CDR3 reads CASSSRTSGRETQYF. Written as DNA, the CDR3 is TGTGCCAGCAGCAGCAGGACTAGCGGGAGAGAGACCCAGTACTTC.

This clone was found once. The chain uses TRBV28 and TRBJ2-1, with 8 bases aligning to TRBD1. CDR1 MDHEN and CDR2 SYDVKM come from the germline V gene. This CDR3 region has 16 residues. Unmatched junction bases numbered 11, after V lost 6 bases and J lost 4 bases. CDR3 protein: CASSGPDRGSYNEQFF. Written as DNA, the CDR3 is TGTGCCAGCAGCGGACCTGACAGGGGAAGTTACAATGAGCAGTTCTTC.

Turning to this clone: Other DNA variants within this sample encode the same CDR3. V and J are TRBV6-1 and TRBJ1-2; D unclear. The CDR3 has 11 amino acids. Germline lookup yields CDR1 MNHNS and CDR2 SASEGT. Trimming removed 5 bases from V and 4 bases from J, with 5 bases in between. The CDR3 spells CASSSLYGYTF. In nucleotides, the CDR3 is TGTGCCAGCAGTTCTCTCTATGGCTACACCTTC.

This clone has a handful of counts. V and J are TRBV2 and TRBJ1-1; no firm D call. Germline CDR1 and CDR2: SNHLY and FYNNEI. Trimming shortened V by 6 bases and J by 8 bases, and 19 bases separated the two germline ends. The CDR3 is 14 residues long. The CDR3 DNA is TGTGCCAGCAGCGGGATATGGGCAGGATGGGAAGCTTTCTTT. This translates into CASSGIWAGWEAFF.

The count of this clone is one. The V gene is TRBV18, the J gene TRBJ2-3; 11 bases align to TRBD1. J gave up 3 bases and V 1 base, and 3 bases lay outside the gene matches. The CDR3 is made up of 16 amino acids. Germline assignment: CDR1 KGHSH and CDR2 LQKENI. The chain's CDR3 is CASSPRTGGRTDTQYF. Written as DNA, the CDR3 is TGTGCCAGCTCACCACGGACAGGGGGCAGGACAGATACGCAGTATTTT.